This T cell receptor (beta chain) is drawn from a study of T cells after yellow fever vaccination. Study-level information: Preparation used SMART-Seq v4 Ultra Low Input for the low-cell-number fractions.

TCRdb processed the 5' RACE reads anew with MiXCR; each CDR3 protein has one entry. This sample has under 600,000 distinct CDR3 sequences; 20% to 25% occur once, and the top ten carry about a sixth. Germline CDR1 is DFQATT and CDR2 is SNEGSKA (reference sequence). This CDR3 region has 12 residues. The V gene lost 1 base and the J gene lost 2 bases, with 6 bases spanning the gap. Broader study findings: Clonotypes found in both CD4 and CD8 compartments made up a small share. Abundant clonotypes from the bulk population could contaminate FACS-sorted repertoires.

Note on this clonotype: No antigen is known for it.

The rearrangement joins TRBV20-1 to TRBJ2-7; no clear D. The origin of this receptor is a man in his late teens or twenties who received the YFV17D yellow fever vaccine. The source material was PBMCs, sampled about 20 days after the first yellow fever vaccination. The CDR3 sequence: CSARGQAYEQYF. The CDR3 DNA is TGCAGTGCTAGAGGCCAGGCCTACGAGCAGTACTTC.